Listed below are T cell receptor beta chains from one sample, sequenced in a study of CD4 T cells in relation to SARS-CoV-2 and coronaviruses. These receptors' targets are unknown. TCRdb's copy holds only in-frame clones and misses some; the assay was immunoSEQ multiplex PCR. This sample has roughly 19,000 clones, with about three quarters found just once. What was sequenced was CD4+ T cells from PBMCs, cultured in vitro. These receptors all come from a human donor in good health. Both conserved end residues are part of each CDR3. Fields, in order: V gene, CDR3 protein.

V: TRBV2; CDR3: CASIQQTSGSIYEQYF
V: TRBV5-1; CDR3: CASSLQGIDEQYF
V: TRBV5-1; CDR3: CASSLRTGRSTDTQYF
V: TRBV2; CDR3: CASSGDRGHTGELFF
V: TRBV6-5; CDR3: CASTFSVDYEQYF
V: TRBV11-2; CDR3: CASSLQGAGNTEAFF
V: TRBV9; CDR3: CASSLGLAGGPLTQETQYF
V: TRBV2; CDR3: CALSGARGRWVDYGYTF
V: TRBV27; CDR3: CASSFWPNSEAQNYGYTF
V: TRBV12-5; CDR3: CASGLGQSYGYTF
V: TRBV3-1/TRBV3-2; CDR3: CASSHAGEDTQYF
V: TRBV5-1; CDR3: CASSIYTGTSGEQFF
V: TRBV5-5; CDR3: CASSLDGTIGTQYF
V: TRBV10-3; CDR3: CAISERVEGYTF
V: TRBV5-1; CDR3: CASSLKGTSGNEQYF
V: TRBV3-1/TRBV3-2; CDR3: CASSHSGTGELFF
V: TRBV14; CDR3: CASRVAGARTEAFF
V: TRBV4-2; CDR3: CASSLRLAGGTGELFF
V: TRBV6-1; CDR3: CASSDGTGGGNTIYF
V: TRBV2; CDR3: CASSEWGARTGELFF
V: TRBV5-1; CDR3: CASSRQRESSTDTQYF
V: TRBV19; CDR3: CASSPFGDTQYF
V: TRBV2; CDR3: CASGFDTEAFF
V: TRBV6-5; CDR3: CASSYSFGQGSSPLHF
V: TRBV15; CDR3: CATSRARLDLEETQYF
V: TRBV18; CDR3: CASSPPGLNSGNTIYF
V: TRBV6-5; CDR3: CASSYSPGGVDTEAFF
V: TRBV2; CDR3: CASSRELVSSYNEQFF
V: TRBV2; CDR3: CASSEALRTGYGYTF
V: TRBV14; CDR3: CASSQGLAGNLYEQYF
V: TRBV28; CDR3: CASSLGQVAEKLFF
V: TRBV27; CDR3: CASSLQGTNTEAFF
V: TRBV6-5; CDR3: CASRRTEESNQPQHF
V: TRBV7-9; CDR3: CASSPTGGDGNTIYF
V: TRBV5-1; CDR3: CASSLGSGAPTDTQYF
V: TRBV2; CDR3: CASRSRTSGFSGANVLTF
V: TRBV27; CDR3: CASRATLAGAIEQYF
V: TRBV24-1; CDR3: CATSERHEQYF
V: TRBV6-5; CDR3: CASSYSTVGYSPLHF
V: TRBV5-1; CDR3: CASSLTGVNNYGYTF
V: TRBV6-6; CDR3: CASSYIQGARRVAQYF
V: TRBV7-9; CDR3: CASSTRGESEAFF
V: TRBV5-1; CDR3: CASSLGQTKNIQYF
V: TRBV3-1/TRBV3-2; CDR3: CASSPSSQGRHGYTF
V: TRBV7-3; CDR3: CASSSQAGKDTQYF
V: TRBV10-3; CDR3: CAISSGVGGTDTQYF
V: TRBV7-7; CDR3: CASSRTGGTYNEQFF
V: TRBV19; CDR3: CASTPMGGNQPQHF
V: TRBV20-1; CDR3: CSGREQETQYF
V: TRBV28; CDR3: CASSLAAGGKTEAFF
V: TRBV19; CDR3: CASSIVGTTSNQPQHF
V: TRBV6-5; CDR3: CASSYSDSYASYEQYF
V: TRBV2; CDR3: CASKNSGDTQYF
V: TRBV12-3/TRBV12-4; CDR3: CASGRTGGETQYF
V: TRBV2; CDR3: CASSRDTDTQYF
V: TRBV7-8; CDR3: CASSSRRTGTENTGELFF
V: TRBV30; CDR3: CAWSVPLAGGPAKNIQYF
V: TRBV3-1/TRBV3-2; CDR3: CASSLSSRYEQYF
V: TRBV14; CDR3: CASSPDSNGQPQHF
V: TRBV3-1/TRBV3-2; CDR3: CASSQTFRGQTGGYTF